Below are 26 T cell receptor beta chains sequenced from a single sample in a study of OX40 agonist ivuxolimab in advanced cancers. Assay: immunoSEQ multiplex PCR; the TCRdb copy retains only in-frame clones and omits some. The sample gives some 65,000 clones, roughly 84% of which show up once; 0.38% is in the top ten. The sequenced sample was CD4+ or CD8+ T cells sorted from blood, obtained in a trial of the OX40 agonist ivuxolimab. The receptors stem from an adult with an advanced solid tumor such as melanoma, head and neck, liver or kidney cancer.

DNA for the CDR3: TGTGCCAGCAGCTTAGTGGGTTCTAGAGATACGCAGTATTTT. Translation: CASSLVGSRDTQYF. The chain employs TRBV7-2 and TRBJ2-3, with D unclear. The V end was cut by 1 base, the J end by 5 bases, with 10 bases between. The germline CDR1 and CDR2 sequences are SGHTA and FQGNSA. The CDR3 contains 14 residues.

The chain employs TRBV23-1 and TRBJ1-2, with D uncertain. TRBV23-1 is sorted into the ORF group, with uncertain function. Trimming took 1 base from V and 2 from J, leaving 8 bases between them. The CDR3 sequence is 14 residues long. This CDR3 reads CASSQLLENYGYTF. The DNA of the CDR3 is TGCGCCAGCAGTCAATTGCTGGAGAACTATGGCTACACCTTC.

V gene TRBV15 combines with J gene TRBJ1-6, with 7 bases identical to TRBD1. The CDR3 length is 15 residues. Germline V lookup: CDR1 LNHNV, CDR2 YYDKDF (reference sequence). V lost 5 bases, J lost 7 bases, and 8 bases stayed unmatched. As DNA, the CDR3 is TGTGCCACCAGCGAGAGGGACAGCATAAATTCACCCCTCCACTTT. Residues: CATSERDSINSPLHF.

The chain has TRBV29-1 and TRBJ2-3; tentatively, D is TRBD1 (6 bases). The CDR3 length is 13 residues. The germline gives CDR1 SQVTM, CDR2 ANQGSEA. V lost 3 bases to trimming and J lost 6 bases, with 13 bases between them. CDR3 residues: CSVEFQGLDTQYF. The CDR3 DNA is TGCAGCGTTGAGTTCCAGGGGCTGGATACGCAGTATTTT.

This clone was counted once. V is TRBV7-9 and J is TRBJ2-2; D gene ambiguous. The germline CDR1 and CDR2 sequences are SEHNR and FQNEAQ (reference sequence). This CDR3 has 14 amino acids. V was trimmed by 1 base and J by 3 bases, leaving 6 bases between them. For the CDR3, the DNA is TGTGCCAGCAGCTTAGTTTTGGACACCGGGGAGCTGTTTTTT. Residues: CASSLVLDTGELFF.

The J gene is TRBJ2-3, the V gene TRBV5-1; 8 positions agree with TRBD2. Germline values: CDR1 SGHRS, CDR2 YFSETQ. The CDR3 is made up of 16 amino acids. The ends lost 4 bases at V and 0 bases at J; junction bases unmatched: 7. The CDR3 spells CASSPVAGSSTDTQYF. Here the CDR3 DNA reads TGCGCCAGCAGCCCAGTAGCGGGGTCGAGCACAGATACGCAGTATTTT.

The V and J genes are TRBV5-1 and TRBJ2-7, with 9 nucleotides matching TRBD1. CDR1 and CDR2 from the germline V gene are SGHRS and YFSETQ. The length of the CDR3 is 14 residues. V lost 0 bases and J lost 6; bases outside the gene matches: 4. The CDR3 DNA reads TGCGCCAGCAGCTTGGAGGGACAGGGCACCGAGCAGTACTTC. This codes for CASSLEGQGTEQYF.

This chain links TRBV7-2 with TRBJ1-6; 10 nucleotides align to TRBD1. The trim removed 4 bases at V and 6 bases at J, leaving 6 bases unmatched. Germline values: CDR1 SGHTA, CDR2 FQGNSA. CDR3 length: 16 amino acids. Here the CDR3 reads CASSSWTGGGNSPLHF. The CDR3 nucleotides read TGTGCCAGCAGCTCCTGGACAGGGGGAGGTAATTCACCCCTCCACTTT.

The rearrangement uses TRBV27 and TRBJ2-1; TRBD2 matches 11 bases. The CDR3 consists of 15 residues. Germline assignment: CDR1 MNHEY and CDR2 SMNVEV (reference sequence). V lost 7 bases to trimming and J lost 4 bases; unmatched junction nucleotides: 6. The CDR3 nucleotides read TGTGCCAGCAAAGCCGGGACTAGCGGATACAATGAGCAGTTCTTC. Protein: CASKAGTSGYNEQFF.

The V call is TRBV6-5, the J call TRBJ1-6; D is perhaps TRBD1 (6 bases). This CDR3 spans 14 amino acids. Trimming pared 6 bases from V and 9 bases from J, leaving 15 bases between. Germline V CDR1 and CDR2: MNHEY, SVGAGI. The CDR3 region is CASSATGLGSPLHF. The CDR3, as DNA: TGTGCCAGCAGCGCAACAGGGTTGGGTTCACCCCTCCACTTT.

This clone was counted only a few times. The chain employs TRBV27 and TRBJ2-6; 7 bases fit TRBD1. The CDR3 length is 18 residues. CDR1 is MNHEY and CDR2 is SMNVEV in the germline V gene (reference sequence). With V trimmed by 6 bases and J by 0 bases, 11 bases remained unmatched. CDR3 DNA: TGTGCCAGCAGGGAGTGGGGACAGCCTGACTCTGGGGCCAACGTCCTGACTTTC. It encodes CASREWGQPDSGANVLTF. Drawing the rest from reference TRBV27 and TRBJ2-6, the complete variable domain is EAQVTQNPRYLITVTGKKLTVTCSQNMNHEYMSWYRQDPGLGLRQIYYSMNVEVTDKGDVPEGYKVSRKEKRNFPLILESPSPNQTSLYFCASREWGQPDSGANVLTFGAGSRLTVL.

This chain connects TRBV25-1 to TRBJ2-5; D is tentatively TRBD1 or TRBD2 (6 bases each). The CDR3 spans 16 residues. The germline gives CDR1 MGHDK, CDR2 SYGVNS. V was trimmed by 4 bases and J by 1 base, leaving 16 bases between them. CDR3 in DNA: TGTGCCAGCAGTGGGGACTTGACAGGTTTCCAAGAGACCCAGTACTTC. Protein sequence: CASSGDLTGFQETQYF.

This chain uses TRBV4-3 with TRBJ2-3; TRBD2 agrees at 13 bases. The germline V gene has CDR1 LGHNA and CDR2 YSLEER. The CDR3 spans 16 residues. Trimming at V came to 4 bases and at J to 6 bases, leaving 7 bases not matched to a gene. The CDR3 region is CASSLQLAGGVDTQYF. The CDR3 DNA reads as TGCGCCAGCAGCCTTCAACTAGCGGGGGGGGTTGATACGCAGTATTTT.

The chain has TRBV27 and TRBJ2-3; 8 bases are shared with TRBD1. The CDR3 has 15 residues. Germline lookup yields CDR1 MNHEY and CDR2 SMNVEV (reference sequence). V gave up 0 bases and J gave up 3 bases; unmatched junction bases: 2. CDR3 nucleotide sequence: TGTGCCAGCAGTTTATCGGGGACAGGAACAGATACGCAGTATTTT. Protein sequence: CASSLSGTGTDTQYF.

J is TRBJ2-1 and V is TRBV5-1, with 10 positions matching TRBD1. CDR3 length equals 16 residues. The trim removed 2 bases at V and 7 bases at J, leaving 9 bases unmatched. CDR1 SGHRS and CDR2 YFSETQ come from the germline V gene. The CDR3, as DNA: TGCGCCAGCAGCTTAAGTTTCGGGACAGGGGAGAATGAGCAGTTCTTC. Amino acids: CASSLSFGTGENEQFF.

CDR3 region: CASSPEGIREKLFF. The CDR3 bases are TGTGCCAGCAGTCCCGAGGGGATCCGAGAAAAACTGTTTTTT. The V gene is TRBV6-5, the J gene TRBJ1-4, with a possible D match to TRBD1 (5 bases). V dropped 5 bases and J dropped 8 bases, with 15 bases sitting between them. CDR3 length equals 14 residues. CDR1 and CDR2 from the germline V gene are MNHEY and SVGAGI.

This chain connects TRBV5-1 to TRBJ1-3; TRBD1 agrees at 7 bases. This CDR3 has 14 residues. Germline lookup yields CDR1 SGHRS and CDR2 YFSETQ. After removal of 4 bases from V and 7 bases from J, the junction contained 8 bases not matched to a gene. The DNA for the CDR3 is TGCGCCAGCAGCACAGGGGAGAAGAGTAACACCATATATTTT. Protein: CASSTGEKSNTIYF.

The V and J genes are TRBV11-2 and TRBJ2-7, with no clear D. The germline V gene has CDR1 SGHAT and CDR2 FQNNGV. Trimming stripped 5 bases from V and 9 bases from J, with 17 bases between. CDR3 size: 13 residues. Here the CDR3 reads CASSPDTRGVQYF. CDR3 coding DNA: TGTGCCAGCAGCCCAGATACCCGAGGTGTGCAGTACTTC. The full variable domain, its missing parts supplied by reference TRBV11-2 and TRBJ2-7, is EAGVAQSPRYKIIEKRQSVAFWCNPISGHATLYWYQQILGQGPKLLIQFQNNGVVDDSQLPKDRFSAERLKGVDSTLKIQPAKLEDSAVYLCASSPDTRGVQYFGPGTRLTVT.

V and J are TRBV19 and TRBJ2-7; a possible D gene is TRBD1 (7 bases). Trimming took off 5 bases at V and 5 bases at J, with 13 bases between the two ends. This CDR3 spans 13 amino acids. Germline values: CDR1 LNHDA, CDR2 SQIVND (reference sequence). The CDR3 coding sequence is TGTGCCAGTAGTCGGCAGGGGGGAGACGAGCAGTACTTC. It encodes CASSRQGGDEQYF.

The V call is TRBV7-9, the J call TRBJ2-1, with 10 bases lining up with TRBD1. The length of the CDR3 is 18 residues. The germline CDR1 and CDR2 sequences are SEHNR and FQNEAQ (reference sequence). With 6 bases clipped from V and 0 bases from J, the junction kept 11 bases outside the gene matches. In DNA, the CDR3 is TGTGCCAGCAGTCGTCGGGACAGGGGTCCGAGCTCCTACAATGAGCAGTTCTTC. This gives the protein CASSRRDRGPSSYNEQFF.

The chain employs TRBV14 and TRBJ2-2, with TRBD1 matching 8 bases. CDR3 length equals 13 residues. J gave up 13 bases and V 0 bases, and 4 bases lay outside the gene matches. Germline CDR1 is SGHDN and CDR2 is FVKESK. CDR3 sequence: CASSQDTGGRLFF. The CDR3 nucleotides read TGTGCCAGCAGCCAAGATACAGGGGGGAGGCTGTTTTTT.

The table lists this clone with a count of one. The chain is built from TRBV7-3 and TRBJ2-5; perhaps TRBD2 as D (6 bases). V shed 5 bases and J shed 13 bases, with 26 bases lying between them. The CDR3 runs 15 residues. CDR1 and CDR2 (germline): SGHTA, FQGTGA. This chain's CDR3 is CASSPGGRGPRGLYF. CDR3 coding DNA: TGTGCCAGCAGCCCCGGGGGTAGGGGCCCCCGGGGTTTGTACTTC.

CDR3 DNA sequence: TGTGCCAGCAGCGATACCGGGACAGGGGGGTATGGCTACACCTTC. Residues: CASSDTGTGGYGYTF. The chain is built from TRBV6-5 and TRBJ1-2, with TRBD1 matching 11 bases. Germline V gene lookup returns CDR1 MNHEY and CDR2 SVGAGI. CDR3 length equals 15 residues. Germline trimming cut 6 bases from V and 5 bases from J; bases unmatched to any gene: 8.

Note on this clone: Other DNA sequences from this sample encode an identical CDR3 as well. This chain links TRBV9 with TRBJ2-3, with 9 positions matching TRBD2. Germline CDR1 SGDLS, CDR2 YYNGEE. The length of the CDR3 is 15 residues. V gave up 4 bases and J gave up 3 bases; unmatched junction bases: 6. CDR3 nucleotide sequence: TGTGCCAGCAGCACCCGGCTAGCGGGGACAGATACGCAGTATTTT. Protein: CASSTRLAGTDTQYF.

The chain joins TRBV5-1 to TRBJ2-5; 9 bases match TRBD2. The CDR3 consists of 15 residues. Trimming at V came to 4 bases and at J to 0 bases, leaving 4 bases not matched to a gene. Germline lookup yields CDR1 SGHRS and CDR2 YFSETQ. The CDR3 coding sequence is TGCGCCAGCAGCCGCGCGGGGGGGTACCAAGAGACCCAGTACTTC. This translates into CASSRAGGYQETQYF.

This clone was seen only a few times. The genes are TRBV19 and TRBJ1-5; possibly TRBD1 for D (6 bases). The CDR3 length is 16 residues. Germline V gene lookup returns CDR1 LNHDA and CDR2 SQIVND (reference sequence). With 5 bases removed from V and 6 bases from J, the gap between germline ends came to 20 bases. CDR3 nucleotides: TGTGCCAGTAGTTTTCGATCGGGACAAAAGAGTCAGCCCCAGCATTTT. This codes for CASSFRSGQKSQPQHF.